The source of this T cell receptor (beta chain) is a study of control samples from healthy donors and cancer patients. Germline values: CDR1 SEHNR, CDR2 FQNEAQ (reference sequence). V gave up 8 bases and J gave up 1 base, with 14 bases separating them. This CDR3 comprises 14 residues. Produced via immunoSEQ multiplex PCR; TCRdb's table is partial and in-frame only. Here the sample spans roughly 200,000 clones, around 94% being singletons. The sample was blood. This chain connects TRBV7-9 to TRBJ1-1; D remains unclear. This sequence originates from a middle-aged man in good health. As DNA, the CDR3 is TGTGCCAGCTCCCTTCTTGGCGGGAACACTGAAGCTTTCTTT. Its protein is CASSLLGGNTEAFF. Based on the CDR3 plus reference TRBV7-9 and TRBJ1-1, the full variable domain is DTGVSQNPRHKITKRGQNVTFRCDPISEHNRLYWYRQTLGQGPEFLTYFQNEAQLEKSRLLSDRFSAERPKGSFSTLEIQRTEQGDSAMYLCASSLLGGNTEAFFGQGTRLTVV.